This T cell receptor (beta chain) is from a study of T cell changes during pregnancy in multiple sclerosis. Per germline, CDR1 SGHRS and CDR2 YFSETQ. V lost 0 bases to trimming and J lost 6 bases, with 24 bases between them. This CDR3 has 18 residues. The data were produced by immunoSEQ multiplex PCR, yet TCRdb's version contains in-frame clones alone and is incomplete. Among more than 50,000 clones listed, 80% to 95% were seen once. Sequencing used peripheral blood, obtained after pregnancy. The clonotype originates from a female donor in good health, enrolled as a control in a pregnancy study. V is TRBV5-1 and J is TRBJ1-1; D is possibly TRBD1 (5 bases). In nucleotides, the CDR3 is TGCGCCAGCAGCTTGGGCGGGTTGGGAGGGACCGTACAATCTGAAGCTTTCTTT. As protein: CASSLGGLGGTVQSEAFF.